This T cell receptor (beta chain) was documented in a study of vaccination and CD4 T cells after COVID-19. Overall study: Post-vaccine sampling followed dose two by a median 72 days (range 14 to 241).

Looked up from germline, CDR1 is SGHNT and CDR2 is YYREEE (reference sequence). This CDR3 region has 14 residues. An Oncomine TCR Beta short-read assay was used to sequence the DNA from cultured CD4+ T cells. DNA came from CD4+ T cells after culture. TCRdb ran MiXCR on the PCR reads and lists one entry per CDR3 protein. The sample contains 10,000 to 15,000 distinct CDR3 sequences, roughly 46% of which appear only once. In regard to this clonotype: Its specificity is not known. The germline gene is not matched at one end of the junction; a read error may be the cause.

Treatment specified: roughly 10-day PBMC culture with coronavirus spike peptide pools or control peptides (ViraFEST assay). Study findings and constraints: It was observed that, in convalescent patients, a median 86.3% of reactive clones arose only post-vaccination.

This specimen consisted of CD4+ T cells from blood, cultured in vitro, obtained before SARS-CoV-2 vaccination. This sequence was found in a human donor who had recovered from COVID-19. The V call is TRBV5-4, the J call TRBJ2-5; D possibly corresponds to TRBD2 (6 bases). The chain's CDR3 is CASRLELAGETQYF. The CDR3, as DNA: TGTGCCAGCAGATTGGAACTCGCGGGGGAGACCCAGTACTTC.